Presented here are 22 T cell receptor beta chains from one specimen sequenced in a study of control samples from healthy donors and cancer patients. The repertoire was sequenced with immunoSEQ multiplex PCR; TCRdb's copy has only in-frame clones and lacks some. The table has about 410,000 clones, roughly 90% seen once. Specimen: PBMCs. These receptors were obtained from a man aged 40-49 years with head and neck cancer.

The rearrangement uses TRBV28 and TRBJ2-7; D perhaps matches TRBD1 (6 bases). Trimming removed 4 bases from V and 0 bases from J, with 10 bases in between. CDR1 MDHEN and CDR2 SYDVKM come from the germline V gene. The CDR3 is 14 amino acids. CDR3 residues: CASSSSGVSYEQYF. In nucleotides, the CDR3 is TGTGCCAGCAGTTCTTCAGGGGTCTCCTACGAGCAGTACTTC.

This chain links TRBV29-1 with TRBJ2-1, with a possible D match to TRBD1 (5 bases). V was trimmed by 0 bases and J by 15 bases, leaving 12 bases between them. CDR1 is SQVTM, CDR2 ANQGSEA, per germline. The CDR3 has 11 residues. In nucleotides, the CDR3 is TGCAGCGTTGAAGATGGGCAGGGCATGTTCTTC. Translated, it gives CSVEDGQGMFF.

A few counts support this clone. V and J are TRBV28 and TRBJ2-4; 8 bases align to TRBD2. In germline, CDR1 is MDHEN, CDR2 SYDVKM. V was clipped by 6 bases and J by 5 bases; unmatched bases: 6. The CDR3 loop spans 14 amino acids. The CDR3 region is CASSRNSGENIQYF. CDR3 nucleotide sequence: TGTGCCAGCAGCCGGAATAGCGGGGAAAACATTCAGTACTTC.

DNA of the CDR3: TGTGCCAGCAGCCAGATTAATGGCTACGAGCAGTACTTC. Protein: CASSQINGYEQYF. The chain recombines TRBV3-1 (or the pseudogene TRBV3-2) with TRBJ2-7; unclear D gene. V was pared by 3 bases and J by 3 bases, with 9 bases between. Germline loops: CDR1 LGHDT, CDR2 YNNKEL (reference sequence). The CDR3 has 13 residues.

V is TRBV6-5 and J is TRBJ1-2, with TRBD1 matching 9 bases. V lost 2 bases, J lost 8 bases, and 9 bases stayed unmatched. The CDR3 spans 15 residues. Per germline, CDR1 MNHEY and CDR2 SVGAGI. This chain's CDR3 is CASSYLGQGLAGYTF. The CDR3 bases are TGTGCCAGCAGTTACCTGGGACAGGGCCTGGCGGGCTACACCTTC.

The chain is built from TRBV27 and TRBJ1-3; maybe TRBD1 (5 bases). CDR3 size: 16 residues. Germline CDR1 and CDR2: MNHEY and SMNVEV (reference sequence). Trimming cost V 3 bases and J 0 bases, with 12 bases left between them. The CDR3: CASSLGGLGSGNTIYF. In DNA form, the CDR3 reads TGTGCCAGCAGTTTGGGGGGACTTGGCTCTGGAAACACCATATATTTT.

The genes are TRBV4-3 and TRBJ2-7, with TRBD1 as a possible D gene (7 bases). Germline-derived CDR1 and CDR2 are LGHNA and YSLEER. The CDR3 covers 14 residues. Trimming left V 4 bases short and J 1 base short, with 11 bases between. CDR3: CASSPQGGSYEQYF. The CDR3 bases are TGCGCCAGCAGCCCCCAGGGGGGATCCTACGAGCAGTACTTC.

This clone showed up just once. The chain recombines TRBV6-2 or TRBV6-3 with TRBJ2-7; D call uncertain. Per the germline V gene, CDR1 is MNHEY and CDR2 is SVGEGT. The CDR3 is 11 amino acids. Trimming stripped 6 bases from V and 4 bases from J, with 7 bases between. DNA of the CDR3: TGTGCCAGCAGCTCAAATTACGAGCAGTACTTC. This codes for CASSSNYEQYF.

The chain couples TRBV7-3 to TRBJ2-2; no reliable D call. Germline V gives CDR1 SGHTA, CDR2 FQGTGA. The length of the CDR3 is 16 residues. V lost 3 bases and J lost 0, with 11 bases in between. The DNA of the CDR3 is TGTGCCAGCAGCTTCGGTCCCCGGACGAACACCGGGGAGCTGTTTTTT. Translating it yields CASSFGPRTNTGELFF.

This clone is categorized as medium-sized. CDR3 residues: CASSESWGVEQFF. The CDR3 DNA is TGCGCCAGCAGTGAGTCCTGGGGAGTTGAGCAGTTCTTC. This chain connects TRBV10-1 to TRBJ2-1; D is perhaps TRBD2 (5 bases). Per the germline V gene, CDR1 is WNHNN and CDR2 is SYGVQD (reference sequence). V was pared by 0 bases and J by 9 bases, with 9 bases between. This CDR3 contains 13 residues.

This chain connects TRBV9 to TRBJ1-5, with D possibly TRBD1 on 5 matching bases. The CDR3 spans 14 residues. V was cut by 0 bases and J by 7 bases, with 11 bases left in between. Germline lookup yields CDR1 SGDLS and CDR2 YYNGEE. In DNA, the CDR3 is TGTGCCAGCAGCGTAGGGCAGGGTCGGCAGCCCCAGCATTTT. It translates to CASSVGQGRQPQHF.

The chain is built from TRBV29-1 and TRBJ1-5; D ambiguous. Germline V gene lookup returns CDR1 SQVTM and CDR2 ANQGSEA. The length of the CDR3 is 15 residues. Trimming pared 6 bases from V and 3 bases from J, leaving 18 bases between. CDR3 protein: CSVADTYSYNQPQHF. The CDR3 coding sequence is TGCAGCGTGGCCGACACGTATTCCTACAATCAGCCCCAGCATTTT.

The chain employs TRBV5-1 and TRBJ1-2; D gene uncertain. Germline V gene lookup returns CDR1 SGHRS and CDR2 YFSETQ. V shed 1 base and J shed 0 bases, with 7 bases lying between them. This CDR3 is 14 amino acids long. DNA for the CDR3: TGCGCCAGCAGCTTGAACACCGCTAACTATGGCTACACCTTC. Residues: CASSLNTANYGYTF.

V gene TRBV30 combines with J gene TRBJ2-7; D not certain. The CDR3 covers 13 residues. V lost 0 bases and J 3 bases, leaving 9 bases between the germline ends. Germline V gene sequence: CDR1 GTSNPN, CDR2 SVGIG (reference sequence). The CDR3 sequence is CAWSVHRYYEQYF. CDR3 sequence (DNA): TGTGCCTGGAGTGTCCACCGATACTACGAGCAGTACTTC.

This chain links TRBV6-5 with TRBJ1-5; the D is unclear. Germline V CDR1 and CDR2: MNHEY, SVGAGI. Trimming stripped 3 bases from V and 0 bases from J, with 12 bases between. The CDR3 sequence is 16 residues long. The CDR3 loop is CASSYMTSGSNQPQHF. Here the CDR3 DNA reads TGTGCCAGCAGTTATATGACATCGGGTAGCAATCAGCCCCAGCATTTT.

V usage is TRBV7-9 and J usage is TRBJ2-5; 7 bases match TRBD2. This CDR3 spans 14 amino acids. CDR1 is SEHNR and CDR2 is FQNEAQ in the germline V gene (reference sequence). V gave up 1 base and J gave up 3 bases; unmatched junction bases: 2. The CDR3 region has the DNA TGTGCCAGCAGCTTAGGACTAGCAGAAGAGACCCAGTACTTC. Protein product: CASSLGLAEETQYF.

The sample holds one count of this clone. The chain uses TRBV7-3 and TRBJ2-3; no clear D gene. The CDR3 runs to 17 residues. With 4 bases removed from V and 0 bases from J, the gap between germline ends came to 17 bases. Germline V gene data show CDR1 as SGHTA and CDR2 as FQGTGA. The CDR3 sequence: CASSSFGRTPSTDTQYF. The CDR3 nucleotides are TGTGCCAGCAGCTCTTTTGGGCGGACCCCTAGCACAGATACGCAGTATTTT.

This chain joins TRBV27 and TRBJ1-1, with D possibly TRBD1 on 5 matching bases. Germline V gives CDR1 MNHEY, CDR2 SMNVEV (reference sequence). The V end lost 4 bases, the J end lost 4 bases, and 10 bases lay between the germline ends. The CDR3 spans 13 residues. The CDR3 DNA reads as TGTGCCAGCAGTTATCCAGGGAGCACTGAAGCTTTCTTT. Its translation: CASSYPGSTEAFF.

The chain recombines TRBV7-2 with TRBJ2-1; weak D call: TRBD1 (6 bases). This CDR3 comprises 15 residues. The germline V and J ends were trimmed by 5 bases and 9 bases, with 20 bases remaining between them. Germline V gives CDR1 SGHTA, CDR2 FQGNSA. The CDR3 is CASSTSRGTRSEQFF. The CDR3, as DNA: TGTGCCAGCAGCACGAGCAGGGGAACGAGAAGTGAGCAGTTCTTC.

V and J are TRBV29-1 and TRBJ2-4; 8 bases line up with TRBD2. Germline CDR1 and CDR2: SQVTM and ANQGSEA. There are 17 residues in the CDR3. The ends lost 0 bases at V and 0 bases at J; junction bases unmatched: 7. The CDR3 bases are TGCAGCGTTGAAGAATGGAGCGGGGGACTAGCCAAAAACATTCAGTACTTC. Translated, it gives CSVEEWSGGLAKNIQYF.

The chain joins TRBV2 to TRBJ1-6, with D possibly TRBD1 on 5 matching bases. V was shortened by 6 bases and J by 10 bases, with 13 bases between the two germline ends. This CDR3 contains 13 residues. Germline V CDR1 and CDR2: SNHLY, FYNNEI. CDR3 DNA: TGTGCCAGCAGAGGGGTGGTAGGGTCACCCCTCCACTTT. This sequence encodes CASRGVVGSPLHF.

The chain has TRBV5-1 and TRBJ1-5; TRBD1 matches at 12 bases. The CDR3 spans 15 residues. Trimming cost V 3 bases and J 5 bases; bases outside gene matches: 3. Germline CDR1 is SGHRS and CDR2 is YFSETQ. CDR3 loop: CASSSGTGGDQPQHF. The CDR3 bases are TGCGCCAGCAGCTCAGGGACAGGGGGCGATCAGCCCCAGCATTTT. Complete variable domain (other parts from reference TRBV5-1 and TRBJ1-5): KAGVTQTPRYLIKTRGQQVTLSCSPISGHRSVSWYQQTPGQGLQFLFEYFSETQRNKGNFPGRFSGRQFSNSRSEMNVSTLELGDSALYLCASSSGTGGDQPQHFGDGTRLSIL.